The T cell receptor beta chain described here comes from a study of beta chain features in type 1 diabetes. Overall study: The patient and healthy donor groups were comparable for age, gender and cell yields. Whole-study results and caveats: TCRB CDR3s were moderately but significantly shorter in Type 1 diabetes patients in all four CD4+ subsets. Any role of HLA type in TCRB rearrangement remained unresolved here. A closer apparent resemblance between naive, central memory and Treg TCRB repertoires was seen in patients than in healthy donors.

Based on CD45RO/CCR7/CD25/CD127/CD95/CD27, CD4+ regulatory, stem cell-like memory, naive and central memory cells were sorted. Germline CDR1 and CDR2: SNHLY and FYNNEI. The CDR3 sequence is 12 residues long. Trimming cost V 8 bases and J 9 bases; bases outside gene matches: 2. Expressed TCRB transcripts were sequenced after all isolated RNA was converted to cDNA. The repertoire was sequenced with immunoSEQ multiplex PCR; TCRdb's copy has only in-frame clones and lacks some. The data contain about 280,000 clones, 15% of them singletons. This clone was seen only a few times. The antigen remains unidentified.

This TCR was recovered from a young man with type 1 diabetes. Sample: naive CD4+ T cells from blood. This sequence joins TRBV2 and TRBJ2-1; 12 bases map to TRBD1. As DNA, the CDR3 is TGTGCCAGCGGGACAGGGGGCGCTGAGCAGTTCTTC. Translated, it gives CASGTGGAEQFF.